The 26 T cell receptor beta chains reported below all come from one sample, sequenced in a study of cytomegalovirus exposure and HLA in healthy donors. Researchers ran the PCR with 60 Vbeta and 13 Jbeta primers. Libraries were prepared by immunoSEQ multiplex PCR; TCRdb keeps only in-frame clonotypes and omits some of them. This table holds approximately 220,000 clones, about 75% found once. Sequencing was done on a sample of PBMCs. The receptors originated from a man aged 18 to 30 in good health and CMV-seronegative.

The V and J genes are TRBV7-2 and TRBJ2-7; the D gene is possibly TRBD1 (5 bases). The germline CDR1 and CDR2 sequences are SGHTA and FQGNSA. The CDR3 consists of 13 residues. Trimming removed 5 bases from V and 6 bases from J, with 14 bases in between. The CDR3 loop reads CASSRTRLPEQYF. The CDR3 region has the DNA TGTGCCAGCAGCAGGACACGGCTACCCGAGCAGTACTTC.

V and J are TRBV25-1 and TRBJ2-1, with 9 positions matching TRBD2. Germline CDR1 MGHDK, CDR2 SYGVNS. The V gene end was trimmed by 4 bases and the J gene end by 5 bases; junction bases not matched to a gene: 3. CDR3 length: 14 amino acids. CDR3 sequence (DNA): TGTGCCAGCAGTGGACTAGCGGCAAACAATGAGCAGTTCTTC. Protein sequence: CASSGLAANNEQFF.

This clone was observed once. The rearrangement joins TRBV19 to TRBJ1-4, with 7 bases fitting TRBD1. Germline loops: CDR1 LNHDA, CDR2 SQIVND (reference sequence). Trimming cost V 1 base and J 8 bases; bases outside gene matches: 7. This CDR3 region has 15 residues. The chain's CDR3 is CASSIATGAREKLFF. CDR3 bases: TGTGCCAGTAGTATAGCTACAGGGGCCCGGGAAAAACTGTTTTTT. Complete variable domain (other parts from reference TRBV19 and TRBJ1-4): DGGITQSPKYLFRKEGQNVTLSCEQNLNHDAMYWYRQDPGQGLRLIYYSQIVNDFQKGDIAEGYSVSREKKESFPLTVTSAQKNPTAFYLCASSIATGAREKLFFGSGTQLSVL.

The chain is built from TRBV28 and TRBJ2-7; TRBD1 matches 9 bases. V was pared by 6 bases and J by 2 bases, with 2 bases of the junction left unmatched. The germline CDR1 and CDR2 sequences are MDHEN and SYDVKM. The CDR3 loop spans 13 amino acids. CDR3 nucleotides: TGTGCCAGCAGGACAGGGGGGGCCTACGAGCAGTACTTC. Translated, it gives CASRTGGAYEQYF.

The J gene is TRBJ2-7, the V gene TRBV23-1; 9 bases agree with TRBD1. TRBV23-1 is given ORF status, its function remaining uncertain. After removal of 2 bases from V and 4 bases from J, the junction contained 9 bases not matched to a gene. The CDR3 contains 16 residues. CDR3 sequence: CASSQTGQGYLYEQYF. The CDR3 DNA is TGCGCCAGCAGTCAAACGGGACAGGGCTACCTATACGAGCAGTACTTC.

The chain employs TRBV15 and TRBJ2-5; 7 bases match TRBD1. J was trimmed by 3 bases and V by 1 base; bases with no gene match: 8. The CDR3 runs to 16 residues. Germline V CDR1 and CDR2: LNHNV, YYDKDF (reference sequence). Written as DNA, the CDR3 is TGTGCCACCAGCAGAGTTGGGACAGCTTGGGAAGAGACCCAGTACTTC. Protein sequence: CATSRVGTAWEETQYF.

The gene calls are TRBV15 and TRBJ2-7, with 7 nucleotides matching TRBD2. The CDR3 totals 15 residues. With 5 bases clipped from V and 4 bases from J, the junction kept 11 bases outside the gene matches. Germline V gives CDR1 LNHNV, CDR2 YYDKDF (reference sequence). The CDR3 DNA is TGTGCCACCAGCCGTCAGGGCGGGGGAGTATACGAGCAGTACTTC. Translated, it gives CATSRQGGGVYEQYF.

The chain recombines TRBV5-1 with TRBJ2-2; 11 positions match TRBD2. The germline CDR1 and CDR2 sequences are SGHRS and YFSETQ. J was trimmed by 7 bases and V by 4 bases; bases with no gene match: 3. This CDR3 contains 14 residues. The CDR3 sequence: CASSQLAGGGELFF. The CDR3 DNA reads as TGCGCCAGCAGCCAGCTAGCGGGGGGCGGGGAGCTGTTTTTT. Together with reference TRBV5-1 and TRBJ2-2, the CDR3 gives the full variable domain: KAGVTQTPRYLIKTRGQQVTLSCSPISGHRSVSWYQQTPGQGLQFLFEYFSETQRNKGNFPGRFSGRQFSNSRSEMNVSTLELGDSALYLCASSQLAGGGELFFGEGSRLTVL.

Turning to this clone: Germline and junction disagree at one end, which may indicate a read error. The chain combines TRBV7-9 with TRBJ1-1, with D maybe TRBD1 (6 bases). This CDR3 has 13 residues. Germline CDR1 SEHNR, CDR2 FQNEAQ (reference sequence). The CDR3 bases are TGTTCCAGCAGCTTAGGAAGGGGGACTGAAGCTTTCTTT. Protein product: CSSSLGRGTEAFF.

The CDR3 sequence is CASSQDPGLADGELFF. For the CDR3, the DNA is TGCGCCAGCAGCCAAGACCCGGGACTAGCGGACGGGGAGCTGTTTTTT. This chain links TRBV4-3 with TRBJ2-2, with 11 bases aligning to TRBD2. The CDR3 contains 16 residues. The J segment lost 7 bases and the V segment lost 0 bases, leaving 4 bases of the junction unmatched. Germline V lookup: CDR1 LGHNA, CDR2 YSLEER.

This chain uses TRBV29-1 with TRBJ2-3, with 8 positions matching TRBD2. V was clipped by 5 bases and J by 6 bases; unmatched bases: 13. The CDR3 is 15 amino acids. Germline lookup yields CDR1 SQVTM and CDR2 ANQGSEA. Written as DNA, the CDR3 is TGCAGCGTTAACCCGGGACTAGAAAGGGGGGATACGCAGTATTTT. Protein product: CSVNPGLERGDTQYF.

This sequence joins TRBV11-2 and TRBJ2-7, with D possibly matching TRBD2 (6 bases). This CDR3 has 12 amino acids. From germline, CDR1 is SGHAT and CDR2 FQNNGV. V lost 4 bases, J lost 3 bases, and 7 bases lay in between. CDR3 sequence reads: CASSSGVYEQYF. DNA for the CDR3: TGTGCCAGCAGCTCGGGAGTCTACGAGCAGTACTTC.

The V and J genes are TRBV7-9 and TRBJ2-2, with D maybe TRBD1 (7 bases). Deletions cut 5 bases from V and 5 bases from J, with 24 bases between. The CDR3 length is 18 residues. From germline, CDR1 is SEHNR and CDR2 FQNEAQ (reference sequence). The CDR3 here is CASSPPTGDSERTGELFF. In DNA form, the CDR3 reads TGTGCCAGCAGCCCACCAACAGGGGACTCGGAGAGGACCGGGGAGCTGTTTTTT.

J is TRBJ2-2 and V is TRBV5-6, with 11 bases aligning to TRBD2. This CDR3 has 18 amino acids. V dropped 2 bases and J dropped 0; count of bases not matched to a gene: 6. Germline CDR1 is SGHDT and CDR2 is YYEEEE. CDR3 nucleotide sequence: TGTGCCAGCAGCTTACTTAGCGGGAGGGTGGCGAACACCGGGGAGCTGTTTTTT. It codes for CASSLLSGRVANTGELFF.

This clone was counted a single time. This sequence joins TRBV29-1 and TRBJ2-1, with D possibly being TRBD1 (7 bases). CDR1 and CDR2 (germline): SQVTM, ANQGSEA. The V end lost 7 bases, the J end lost 2 bases, and 12 bases lay between the germline ends. This CDR3 is built from 13 residues. This CDR3 is CSGGDRAYNEQFF. The CDR3 DNA reads TGCAGCGGGGGGGACAGAGCCTACAATGAGCAGTTCTTC.

This clone was detected only once. The chain is built from TRBV9 and TRBJ2-7; the match to TRBD1 covers 8 bases. Germline-derived CDR1 and CDR2 are SGDLS and YYNGEE. The trim removed 4 bases at V and 5 bases at J, leaving 11 bases unmatched. This CDR3 has 15 amino acids. The CDR3 DNA sequence: TGTGCCAGCAGCCCTCGGACAGGGATGGGTCACGAGCAGTACTTC. Translation gives CASSPRTGMGHEQYF.

The rearrangement uses TRBV7-2 and TRBJ1-4; 7 bases are a match to TRBD1. The length of the CDR3 is 15 residues. CDR1 and CDR2 (germline): SGHTA, FQGNSA. V lost 0 bases and J lost 6; bases outside the gene matches: 4. The CDR3 coding sequence is TGTGCCAGCAGCTTAGCCGCCACAGGGGATGAAAAACTGTTTTTT. Its translation: CASSLAATGDEKLFF.

The chain employs TRBV7-6 and TRBJ1-1; a weak D match, TRBD1 (5 bases). Trimming stripped 4 bases from V and 3 bases from J, with 9 bases between. The CDR3 length is 13 residues. Germline V lookup: CDR1 SGHVS, CDR2 FNYEAQ. The CDR3 sequence: CASSWGLDTEAFF. The CDR3 DNA reads as TGTGCCAGCAGCTGGGGACTCGACACTGAAGCTTTCTTT.

The rearrangement links TRBV30 to TRBJ2-7; 8 bases map to TRBD1. The ends lost 8 bases at V and 7 bases at J; junction bases unmatched: 16. The CDR3 is 14 amino acids. Germline V lookup: CDR1 GTSNPN, CDR2 SVGIG (reference sequence). CDR3 sequence reads: CALTSSTGAREQYF. CDR3 bases: TGTGCCCTAACCTCGTCGACAGGGGCTAGAGAGCAGTACTTC.

This clone was recorded once. The chain carries TRBV9 and TRBJ2-3; 9 nucleotides match TRBD2. Germline-derived CDR1 and CDR2 are SGDLS and YYNGEE. The CDR3 extends over 14 amino acids. J lost 4 bases, V lost 6 bases, and 6 bases had no gene match. CDR3 amino acids: CASTVAGVPDTQYF. CDR3 DNA sequence: TGTGCCAGCACGGTAGCGGGAGTACCAGATACGCAGTATTTT.

This clone was seen more than once but under ten times. J is TRBJ1-1 and V is TRBV4-3; maybe TRBD1 (5 bases). Trimming removed 4 bases at V and 2 bases at J, with 11 bases between. There are 14 residues in the CDR3. The germline V gene encodes CDR1 LGHNA and CDR2 YSLEER. Written as DNA, the CDR3 is TGCGCCAGCAGCCCAGGGCTGGTTAACACTGAAGCTTTCTTT. Its translation: CASSPGLVNTEAFF.

The chain combines TRBV28 with TRBJ1-2; the match to TRBD1 covers 7 bases. In germline, CDR1 is MDHEN, CDR2 SYDVKM. This CDR3 region has 14 residues. V lost 2 bases to trimming and J lost 4 bases; unmatched junction nucleotides: 4. This CDR3 reads CASSLGRGVYGYTF. In nucleotides, the CDR3 is TGTGCCAGCAGTTTAGGCAGGGGGGTCTATGGCTACACCTTC.

Comment on this clone: The sample carries other DNA sequences with the same CDR3. The V gene is TRBV7-3, the J gene TRBJ1-2; 11 nucleotides align to TRBD1. V was clipped by 5 bases and J by 1 base; unmatched bases: 3. The CDR3 totals 15 residues. In germline, CDR1 is SGHTA, CDR2 FQGTGA. The CDR3 spells CASSPGTGGNYGYTF. The CDR3 nucleotides read TGTGCCAGCAGCCCAGGGACAGGGGGTAACTATGGCTACACCTTC.

The chain is built from TRBV19 and TRBJ1-6; the match to TRBD1 covers 7 bases. Germline V gene lookup returns CDR1 LNHDA and CDR2 SQIVND (reference sequence). The CDR3 sequence is 15 residues long. V lost 6 bases, J lost 3 bases, and 5 bases stayed unmatched. In DNA, the CDR3 is TGTGCCAGTAGCCCCCGGGACAGCTATAATTCACCCCTCCACTTT. Protein product: CASSPRDSYNSPLHF.

The V gene is TRBV5-1, the J gene TRBJ2-2; D possibly corresponds to TRBD2 (6 bases). The CDR3 contains 14 residues. Germline lookup yields CDR1 SGHRS and CDR2 YFSETQ. The V and J ends lost 4 bases and 1 base respectively, with 8 bases between them. The CDR3 loop is CASSRDWNTGELFF. Here the CDR3 DNA reads TGCGCCAGCAGCCGGGACTGGAACACCGGGGAGCTGTTTTTT.

CDR3 sequence: CASSYGPTGFEDEQYF. The CDR3 DNA follows: TGTGCCAGCAGTTACGGCCCGACGGGGTTTGAGGACGAGCAGTACTTC. The chain couples TRBV6-5 to TRBJ2-7, with D perhaps matching TRBD2 (5 bases). Germline CDR1 reads MNHEY; CDR2 reads SVGAGI. V was trimmed by 2 bases and J by 5 bases, leaving 19 bases between them. This CDR3 spans 16 amino acids.